The 27 T cell receptor beta chains listed next were all sequenced from one sample in a study of T cells after yellow fever vaccination. TCRdb reprocessed the 5' RACE reads with MiXCR, giving one entry per CDR3 protein. In the table there are around 250,000 distinct CDR3 sequences, 6.9% of which are singletons. The sample in question was CD4+ T cells sorted from PBMCs, obtained 15 days after the yellow fever booster vaccination. These receptors originate from a man between 25 and 39 years old who received the YFV17D yellow fever vaccine.

This clonotype has a handful of counts. The V and J genes are TRBV9 and TRBJ2-1; D not resolved. With 0 bases removed from V and 9 bases from J, the gap between germline ends came to 10 bases. CDR3 size: 13 residues. CDR1 SGDLS and CDR2 YYNGEE come from the germline V gene. The CDR3 region is CASSVVGPSEQFF. CDR3 DNA: TGTGCCAGCAGCGTAGTGGGCCCGAGTGAGCAGTTCTTC.

Only a few counts were recorded for this clonotype. In nucleotides, the CDR3 is TGTGCCAGCAGCTCCCAGCGGGGGGTCACAGATACGCAGTATTTT. This sequence encodes CASSSQRGVTDTQYF. This chain links TRBV7-2 with TRBJ2-3; 9 positions agree with TRBD2. The CDR3 sequence is 15 residues long. The germline V gene encodes CDR1 SGHTA and CDR2 FQGNSA. The J segment lost 2 bases and the V segment lost 4 bases, leaving 4 bases of the junction unmatched. The full variable domain, rest sourced from reference TRBV7-2 and TRBJ2-3, is GAGVSQSPSNKVTEKGKDVELRCDPISGHTALYWYRQSLGQGLEFLIYFQGNSAPDKSGLPSDRFSAERTGGSVSTLTIQRTQQEDSAVYLCASSSQRGVTDTQYFGPGTRLTVL.

This clonotype was counted ten times or more. The rearrangement joins TRBV28 to TRBJ2-7; 8 bases line up with TRBD1. Germline CDR1 MDHEN, CDR2 SYDVKM. V gave up 7 bases and J gave up 0 bases; unmatched junction bases: 5. The CDR3 consists of 14 residues. The CDR3 protein is CASKDRESSYEQYF. CDR3 in DNA: TGTGCCAGCAAGGACAGGGAGAGCTCCTACGAGCAGTACTTC.

With regard to this clonotype: This could be a read error, since a much larger clone is one nucleotide away. The chain employs TRBV7-2 and TRBJ2-5, with 7 positions matching TRBD1. Germline CDR1 and CDR2: SGHTA and FQGNSA. With 0 bases clipped from V and 2 bases from J, the junction kept 0 bases outside the gene matches. The CDR3 is 14 amino acids. CDR3 sequence (DNA): TGTGCCAGCAGCTTAGCCAGGGGGCAAGAGACCCAGTACTTC. Translation: CASSLARGQETQYF. The full variable domain, in which reference TRBV7-2 and TRBJ2-5 provide the parts outside the CDR3, is GAGVSQSPSNKVTEKGKDVELRCDPISGHTALYWYRQSLGQGLEFLIYFQGNSAPDKSGLPSDRFSAERTGGSVSTLTIQRTQQEDSAVYLCASSLARGQETQYFGPGTRLLVL.

This clonotype appeared many times. The V and J genes are TRBV14 and TRBJ2-1, with 10 bases matching TRBD2. The CDR3 length is 15 residues. V dropped 6 bases and J dropped 7; count of bases not matched to a gene: 9. Germline V gene sequence: CDR1 SGHDN, CDR2 FVKESK. Here the CDR3 DNA reads TGTGCCAGCAGTTGGAGCGGGAGGGGTTGGAATGAGCAGTTCTTC. Residues: CASSWSGRGWNEQFF.

The chain combines TRBV7-2 with TRBJ2-3; D is uncertain. With 0 bases removed from V and 7 bases from J, the gap between germline ends came to 5 bases. CDR1 and CDR2 from the germline V gene are SGHTA and FQGNSA. The CDR3 contains 12 residues. The chain's CDR3 is CASSLARHTQYF. The DNA for the CDR3 is TGTGCCAGCAGCTTAGCCAGGCATACGCAGTATTTT.

This clonotype has only a few counts. This rearrangement joins TRBV20-1 to TRBJ2-7; the D is unclear. The CDR3 extends over 13 amino acids. V dropped 6 bases and J dropped 2 bases, with 14 bases sitting between them. Germline V gene lookup returns CDR1 DFQATT and CDR2 SNEGSKA (reference sequence). Here the CDR3 DNA reads TGCAGTGCAACCCTGGGCAGCCCCTACGAGCAGTACTTC. Amino acids: CSATLGSPYEQYF.

This clonotype has at least ten counts. The V and J genes are TRBV5-1 and TRBJ2-1, with TRBD2 matching over 7 bases. The junction had 11 bases not matched to a gene; V was cut back by 3 bases and J by 8 bases. CDR1 SGHRS and CDR2 YFSETQ come from the germline V gene. The length of the CDR3 is 15 residues. The DNA for the CDR3 is TGCGCCAGCAGCTGGACTAGAGGGGCAAGGGATGAGCAGTTCTTC. Translating it yields CASSWTRGARDEQFF.

The chain has TRBV20-1 and TRBJ2-4; D is possibly TRBD2 (6 bases). The length of the CDR3 is 14 residues. From germline, CDR1 is DFQATT and CDR2 SNEGSKA (reference sequence). V was shortened by 3 bases and J by 2 bases, with 11 bases between the two germline ends. The DNA of the CDR3 is TGCAGTGCTAGGCCCAGCGGGCCCAAAAACATTCAGTACTTC. It specifies CSARPSGPKNIQYF.

This clonotype was counted a few times. This chain connects TRBV7-2 to TRBJ2-7, with TRBD1 identical over 9 bases. The germline CDR1 and CDR2 sequences are SGHTA and FQGNSA. This CDR3 region has 15 residues. V trimming: 5 bases; J trimming: 2 bases; junction bases outside the gene matches: 7. The CDR3 DNA reads as TGTGCCAGCAGCGCCCACGGGACAGGGCCCTACGAGCAGTACTTC. Protein: CASSAHGTGPYEQYF.

V gene TRBV18 combines with J gene TRBJ2-4; D ambiguous. Germline CDR1 is KGHSH and CDR2 is LQKENI. The V end lost 1 base, the J end lost 9 bases, and 13 bases lay between the germline ends. CDR3 size: 14 residues. In DNA, the CDR3 is TGTGCCAGCTCACCACATTCCTCAGCCAGCATTCAGTACTTC. It specifies CASSPHSSASIQYF.

This clonotype appeared a few times. The chain combines TRBV27 with TRBJ1-6; no definite D call. CDR3 length equals 17 residues. Deletions cut 4 bases from V and 0 bases from J, with 13 bases between. Germline V gives CDR1 MNHEY, CDR2 SMNVEV (reference sequence). The CDR3 region is CASSSLKKSSYNSPLHF. CDR3 bases: TGTGCCAGCAGTTCCCTGAAAAAGAGCTCCTATAATTCACCCCTCCACTTT.

This clonotype turned up a few times. This chain connects TRBV7-8 to TRBJ2-7; D remains ambiguous. This CDR3 region has 16 residues. With 2 bases removed from V and 3 bases from J, the gap between germline ends came to 17 bases. Germline V lookup: CDR1 SGHVS, CDR2 FQNEAQ. The CDR3 spells CASSLTPGRRLYEQYF. The CDR3 nucleotides read TGTGCCAGCAGCTTAACCCCAGGAAGGCGACTCTACGAGCAGTACTTC.

The chain couples TRBV4-2 to TRBJ2-3; D remains ambiguous. The CDR3 length is 13 residues. Germline CDR1 LGHNA, CDR2 YNFKEQ. V gave up 4 bases and J gave up 5 bases, with 10 bases separating them. In DNA, the CDR3 is TGTGCCAGCAGCCGAGATGTTCGAGATACGCAGTATTTT. This gives the protein CASSRDVRDTQYF.

Only a few counts were recorded for this clonotype. This chain uses TRBV7-2 with TRBJ2-5, with D unclear. CDR1 SGHTA and CDR2 FQGNSA come from the germline V gene. CDR3 length equals 15 residues. V lost 1 base to trimming and J lost 7 bases, with 16 bases between them. CDR3 nucleotides: TGTGCCAGCAGCTTAGTGGTTGGTAGTAGGGTGACCCAGTACTTC. Amino acid sequence: CASSLVVGSRVTQYF.

The V and J genes are TRBV7-8 and TRBJ2-7, with 14 bases matching TRBD2. The V gene's germline CDR1 is SGHVS and CDR2 FQNEAQ. This CDR3 is 16 amino acids long. After removal of 7 bases from V and 3 bases from J, the junction contained 8 bases not matched to a gene. This CDR3 is CASIKSGLAGVYEQYF. As DNA, the CDR3 is TGTGCCAGCATCAAGTCGGGACTAGCGGGAGTCTACGAGCAGTACTTC. Full variable domain (rest looked up from reference TRBV7-8 and TRBJ2-7): GAGVSQSPRYKVAKRGQDVALRCDPISGHVSLFWYQQALGQGPEFLTYFQNEAQLDKSGLPSDRFFAERPEGSVSTLKIQRTQQEDSAVYLCASIKSGLAGVYEQYFGPGTRLTVT.

The CDR3 loop reads CSASSRNEQFF. The CDR3 coding sequence is TGCAGTGCTTCTAGCAGAAATGAGCAGTTCTTC. The chain employs TRBV20-1 and TRBJ2-1; weak D call: TRBD2 (5 bases). In germline, CDR1 is DFQATT, CDR2 SNEGSKA (reference sequence). The CDR3 covers 11 residues. The V and J ends lost 5 bases and 7 bases respectively, with 9 bases between them.

This clonotype has at least ten counts. The CDR3 reads CASSSGTSGSITYIHNEQFF. In DNA, the CDR3 is TGTGCCAGCAGCAGTGGGACTAGCGGGAGTATTACATATATCCACAATGAGCAGTTCTTC. The rearrangement uses TRBV7-3 and TRBJ2-1, with 14 nucleotides matching TRBD2. Per germline, CDR1 SGHTA and CDR2 FQGTGA. J lost 5 bases, V lost 5 bases, and 17 bases had no gene match. This CDR3 contains 20 residues.

This clonotype was detected many times. The DNA of the CDR3 is TGCGCCAGCAGCTTGGCGGCAACTAATGAAAAACTGTTTTTT. It translates to CASSLAATNEKLFF. This rearrangement joins TRBV5-1 to TRBJ1-4, with D unresolved. V lost 0 bases and J 0 bases, leaving 3 bases between the germline ends. Per germline, CDR1 SGHRS and CDR2 YFSETQ. The CDR3 runs 14 residues.

This chain links TRBV7-2 with TRBJ2-6; D is ambiguous. The germline V and J ends were trimmed by 1 base and 0 bases, with 7 bases remaining between them. CDR1 SGHTA and CDR2 FQGNSA come from the germline V gene. The CDR3 runs 16 residues. The DNA of the CDR3 is TGTGCCAGCAGCTTAGGTTGGGCCTCTGGGGCCAACGTCCTGACTTTC. It yields the protein CASSLGWASGANVLTF.

This clonotype was detected a few times. V gene TRBV7-6 combines with J gene TRBJ2-1, with 10 bases that match TRBD2. Germline V gene sequence: CDR1 SGHVS, CDR2 FNYEAQ. Trimming cost V 2 bases and J 6 bases; bases outside gene matches: 7. The CDR3 is made up of 16 amino acids. The chain's CDR3 is CASSLWTSGNGNEQFF. CDR3 bases: TGTGCCAGCAGCTTATGGACTAGCGGTAATGGCAATGAGCAGTTCTTC.

This clonotype showed up many times. The CDR3 bases are TGTGCCAGCGGGGCGGAGTTAAGCACAGATACGCAGTATTTT. Translating it yields CASGAELSTDTQYF. V usage is TRBV12-3 or TRBV12-4 and J usage is TRBJ2-3; tentative D call: TRBD1 (5 bases). This CDR3 has 14 residues. The V gene lost 8 bases and the J gene lost 0 bases, with 12 bases spanning the gap.

This clonotype was found a few times. The chain combines TRBV6-2 or TRBV6-3 with TRBJ2-4; the match to TRBD1 covers 9 bases. The ends lost 7 bases at V and 3 bases at J; junction bases unmatched: 4. The CDR3 spans 14 residues. The germline CDR1 and CDR2 sequences are MNHEY and SVGEGT. The CDR3 sequence: CASKQGADKNIQYF. As DNA, the CDR3 is TGTGCCAGCAAACAGGGGGCGGACAAAAACATTCAGTACTTC.

This clonotype was counted a single time. The rearrangement uses TRBV20-1 and TRBJ2-3, with D perhaps assigned TRBD1 or TRBD2 (9 bases each). The V gene's germline CDR1 is DFQATT and CDR2 SNEGSKA (reference sequence). The CDR3 is made up of 17 amino acids. Here the CDR3 reads CCFWTGDLAGPTDTQYF. DNA of the CDR3: TGCTGCTTCTGGACAGGGGACCTAGCGGGGCCAACAGATACGCAGTATTTT.

This chain uses TRBV11-2 with TRBJ2-6, with TRBD1 matching 8 bases. The CDR3 totals 18 residues. Germline trimming cut 6 bases from V and 4 bases from J; bases unmatched to any gene: 14. From germline, CDR1 is SGHAT and CDR2 FQNNGV. The CDR3 sequence: CASSSTVQGASGANVLTF. The CDR3 region has the DNA TGTGCCAGCAGTTCGACGGTCCAGGGGGCTTCCGGGGCCAACGTCCTGACTTTC.

The V call is TRBV4-2, the J call TRBJ1-5; D remains unclear. CDR3 size: 15 residues. The V and J ends lost 0 bases and 0 bases respectively, with 6 bases between them. Looked up from germline, CDR1 is LGHNA and CDR2 is YNFKEQ. The CDR3 sequence: CASSQDYSSNQPQHF. The CDR3 bases are TGTGCCAGCAGCCAAGATTATTCTAGCAATCAGCCCCAGCATTTT.

This rearrangement joins TRBV6-2 or TRBV6-3 to TRBJ2-2; 9 nucleotides line up with TRBD2. CDR1 MNHEY and CDR2 SVGEGT come from the germline V gene. The CDR3 extends over 18 amino acids. V trimming: 4 bases; J trimming: 4 bases; junction bases outside the gene matches: 13. CDR3 loop: CASSSDIGLANSTGELFF. CDR3 DNA: TGTGCCAGCAGTTCGGATATCGGACTAGCGAACTCCACCGGGGAGCTGTTTTTT.